This T cell receptor beta chain was recovered during a study of cytomegalovirus exposure and HLA in healthy donors. This PCR relied on a set of 60 Vbeta primers and 13 Jbeta primers. The table came from immunoSEQ multiplex PCR; TCRdb's copy has only in-frame clones and leaves some out. The sample holds under 200,000 clones, about 81% seen once. As concerns this clone: Its specificity is not known.

Trimming pared 6 bases from V and 7 bases from J, leaving 10 bases between. In germline, CDR1 is MRHNA, CDR2 SNTAGT. The CDR3 totals 11 residues. Findings and caveats of the study: Certain sequence variants were highly shared and formed a cluster, and this cluster was likely a sequencing artifact. Reportedly, HLA-A and HLA-B alleles of most subjects were accurately predicted from TCR beta. The productive fraction for most TCR beta V segments was about 87% or about 30% in an earlier analysis.

Sequencing was performed on PBMCs. This chain links TRBV6-4 with TRBJ2-7; no clear D. The receptor comes from a young woman in good health and CMV-seropositive. In DNA form, the CDR3 reads TGTGCCAGCAGAACAGAAGGTGAGCAGTACGTC. Its translation is CASRTEGEQYV.